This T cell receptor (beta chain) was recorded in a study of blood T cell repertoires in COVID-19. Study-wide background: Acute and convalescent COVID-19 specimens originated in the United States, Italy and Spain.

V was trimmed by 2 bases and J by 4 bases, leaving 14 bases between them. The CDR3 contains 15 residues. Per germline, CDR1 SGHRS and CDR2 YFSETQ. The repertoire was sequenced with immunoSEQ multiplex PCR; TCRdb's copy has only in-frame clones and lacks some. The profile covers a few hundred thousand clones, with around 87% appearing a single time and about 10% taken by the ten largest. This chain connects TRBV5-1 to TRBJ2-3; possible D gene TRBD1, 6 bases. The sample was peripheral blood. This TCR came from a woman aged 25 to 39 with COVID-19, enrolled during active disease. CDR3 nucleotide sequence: TGCGCCAGCAGCTTACTGCTAGGGGGTCCAGATACGCAGTATTTT. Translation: CASSLLLGGPDTQYF.